Each of the 7 T cell receptor beta chains below was sequenced from the same sample in a study of spatial heterogeneity in lung cancer. TCRdb passed the 5' RACE reads through MiXCR, listing each CDR3 protein once. The sample consists of about 44,000 distinct CDR3 sequences, roughly an eighth of them appearing once. The time point denotes: sample taken at primary tumor resection. The material was PBMCs, obtained at surgery. Source of these receptors: a male donor with early-stage non-small cell lung cancer.

This clonotype has just a few counts. V is TRBV3-1 and J is TRBJ2-2, with no clear D. The CDR3 is made up of 15 amino acids. V lost 4 bases and J 8 bases, leaving 17 bases between the germline ends. Germline CDR1 LGHDT, CDR2 YNNKEL (reference sequence). The CDR3 loop reads CASSLLGMPRGELFF. The CDR3 DNA reads as TGTGCCAGCAGCCTATTGGGAATGCCGAGAGGGGAGCTGTTTTTT.

This clonotype was seen a handful of times. CDR3 sequence: CSAPTGGTDTQYF. The CDR3 bases are TGCAGTGCTCCCACAGGGGGCACAGATACGCAGTATTTT. V is TRBV20-1 and J is TRBJ2-3; 7 bases match TRBD1. The ends lost 5 bases at V and 1 base at J; junction bases unmatched: 3. Per the germline V gene, CDR1 is DFQATT and CDR2 is SNEGSKA (reference sequence). The CDR3 runs 13 residues.

This clonotype came up many times. This chain joins TRBV19 and TRBJ1-1, with D possibly being TRBD1 (6 bases). This CDR3 region has 15 residues. Germline lookup yields CDR1 LNHDA and CDR2 SQIVND (reference sequence). V was clipped by 3 bases and J by 5 bases, with 16 bases between them. The CDR3 region has the DNA TGTGCCAGTAGTATTTTTTATGGGGGGGCGACTGAAGCTTTCTTT. It codes for CASSIFYGGATEAFF.

This clonotype came up a few times. The rearrangement uses TRBV29-1 and TRBJ2-7, with D perhaps matching TRBD2 (7 bases). The CDR3 sequence is 13 residues long. From germline, CDR1 is SQVTM and CDR2 ANQGSEA. V lost 6 bases, J lost 3 bases, and 15 bases lay in between. CDR3 sequence: CSVPGGGYYEQYF. For the CDR3, the DNA is TGCAGCGTCCCTGGGGGGGGCTACTACGAGCAGTACTTC.

In its sample, this clonotype was seen a few times. The rearrangement uses TRBV18 and TRBJ1-2; D gene uncertain. Germline CDR1 is KGHSH and CDR2 is LQKENI. The CDR3 has 13 residues. V dropped 3 bases and J dropped 3 bases, with 8 bases sitting between them. Here the CDR3 reads CASSPDRDYGYTF. CDR3 nucleotides: TGTGCCAGCTCACCGGACCGAGACTATGGCTACACCTTC.

At least ten counts were recorded for this clonotype. The V and J genes are TRBV9 and TRBJ1-6; D might be TRBD1 (5 bases). This CDR3 spans 14 amino acids. From germline, CDR1 is SGDLS and CDR2 YYNGEE. Deletions cut 0 bases from V and 14 bases from J, with 15 bases between. In nucleotides, the CDR3 is TGTGCCAGCAGCGTAGAGGGCAGGGCGGACACCCTCCACTTT. Encoded protein: CASSVEGRADTLHF.

This clonotype was seen repeatedly, ten times or more. The chain links TRBV29-1 to TRBJ2-1; D is unresolved. Per germline, CDR1 SQVTM and CDR2 ANQGSEA. The CDR3 runs to 10 residues. Trimming shortened V by 2 bases and J by 7 bases, and 3 bases separated the two germline ends. CDR3 in amino acids: CSVERNEQFF. In nucleotides, the CDR3 is TGCAGCGTTGAACGGAATGAGCAGTTCTTC.